This TCR beta chain was obtained from a study of T and B cells in COVID-19 patients. The overall study: Peripheral blood came from COVID-19 patients with active infection or after recovery. Of more than 19 active-infection patients, over 9 were critically ill with mechanical ventilation or extracorporeal membrane oxygenation. Findings and limits, study-wide: Highly clonal in active COVID-19, TRB repertoires exceeded healthy-donor diversity and richness at recovery. In COVID-19 patients, T cell receptor beta variable and joining gene use was reportedly strongly skewed.

This CDR3 has 18 residues. The germline CDR1 and CDR2 sequences are MNHEY and SVGAGI. V dropped 0 bases and J dropped 6; count of bases not matched to a gene: 12. Blood genomic DNA input for TRB amplification was roughly 230-550 ng. This clonotype was picked up many times. Its target is not known. BIOMED2 TRB-A/B primer pools were used in multiplex TRB PCR. MiXCR, run by TCRdb on the multiplex PCR reads, gives a single entry per CDR3 protein. Among around 25,000 distinct CDR3 sequences, less than 35% were seen once, and the ten largest hold about 1.5%. The receptor comes from a human donor who had recovered from COVID-19. The chain employs TRBV6-5 and TRBJ2-1, with 9 bases lining up with TRBD2. Sequenced material: blood. Written as DNA, the CDR3 is TGTGCCAGCAGTTACTCAAGGACTAGCGTCAAGGCAGGCAATGAGCAGTTCTTC. Protein product: CASSYSRTSVKAGNEQFF.